One and the same sample provided the 24 T cell receptor beta chains below, sequenced in a study of blood T cell repertoires in COVID-19. Clones were read by immunoSEQ multiplex PCR, and TCRdb kept only the in-frame ones, dropping some. This sample has about 160,000 clones, with approximately 82% found just once. Sequencing was performed on peripheral blood. The receptors shown here come from a woman in her thirties or forties with COVID-19, enrolled during active disease.

This rearrangement joins TRBV7-3 to TRBJ1-1, with D possibly TRBD1 on 5 matching bases. The CDR3 is made up of 13 amino acids. CDR1 is SGHTA, CDR2 FQGTGA, per germline. V lost 0 bases, J lost 8 bases, and 10 bases lay in between. The CDR3 protein is CASSLTAGHEAFF. CDR3 DNA sequence: TGTGCCAGCAGCTTAACGGCAGGGCACGAAGCTTTCTTT.

The V call is TRBV4-1, the J call TRBJ1-2; weak D call: TRBD1 (5 bases). The CDR3 sequence is 15 residues long. Looked up from germline, CDR1 is MGHRA and CDR2 is YSYEKL. V was pared by 0 bases and J by 0 bases, with 8 bases between. CDR3 sequence (DNA): TGCGCCAGCAGCCAAGAAGGGGCAGCTAACTATGGCTACACCTTC. Its protein product is CASSQEGAANYGYTF.

This sequence joins TRBV6-1 and TRBJ1-4, with D possibly matching TRBD1 (5 bases). V was shortened by 3 bases and J by 8 bases, with 16 bases between the two germline ends. The CDR3 covers 15 residues. Germline V gene data show CDR1 as MNHNS and CDR2 as SASEGT. CDR3 sequence reads: CASSDIPAREEKLFF. CDR3 DNA: TGTGCCAGCAGTGATATCCCGGCCAGGGAAGAAAAACTGTTTTTT.

The chain couples TRBV7-3 to TRBJ1-1; D unresolved. Germline CDR1 SGHTA, CDR2 FQGTGA. With 4 bases removed from V and 3 bases from J, the gap between germline ends came to 3 bases. This CDR3 spans 11 amino acids. DNA for the CDR3: TGTGCCAGCAGCTCTGACACTGAAGCTTTCTTT. Residues: CASSSDTEAFF.

This rearrangement joins TRBV7-8 to TRBJ2-1, with 10 bases lining up with TRBD1. The CDR3 contains 15 residues. Germline V gene data show CDR1 as SGHVS and CDR2 as FQNEAQ. V shed 5 bases and J 4 bases; nucleotides not matched to a gene: 5. CDR3 amino acids: CASSRGTGVYNEQFF. The CDR3 bases are TGTGCCAGCAGCCGAGGGACAGGGGTGTACAATGAGCAGTTCTTC.

This sequence joins TRBV30 and TRBJ2-5; maybe TRBD2 (6 bases). Germline CDR1 reads GTSNPN; CDR2 reads SVGIG (reference sequence). This CDR3 region has 12 residues. The V end lost 3 bases, the J end lost 5 bases, and 10 bases lay between the germline ends. The CDR3 nucleotides read TGTGCCTGGAGAATAGGAGGGGAGACCCAGTACTTC. This sequence encodes CAWRIGGETQYF.

This chain joins TRBV19 and TRBJ2-7, with TRBD1 matching 10 bases. Germline loops: CDR1 LNHDA, CDR2 SQIVND (reference sequence). CDR3 length: 15 residues. V was clipped by 4 bases and J by 4 bases; unmatched bases: 7. DNA of the CDR3: TGTGCCAGTAGTACCGGGACAGGGGAAAGGTACGAGCAGTACTTC. Protein sequence: CASSTGTGERYEQYF.

The chain recombines TRBV6-5 with TRBJ2-7, with a possible D match to TRBD2 (5 bases). The CDR3 runs to 13 residues. Germline lookup yields CDR1 MNHEY and CDR2 SVGAGI. CDR3 protein: CATKRGSAYEQYF. The CDR3 region has the DNA TGTGCGACCAAACGGGGTAGCGCGTACGAGCAGTACTTC.

The chain uses TRBV6-6 and TRBJ2-7, with D perhaps matching TRBD1 (6 bases). Deletions cut 0 bases from V and 3 bases from J, with 6 bases between. Germline V lookup: CDR1 MNHNY, CDR2 SVGAGI (reference sequence). The CDR3 has 13 amino acids. The CDR3 nucleotides are TGTGCCAGCAGTTACTCACAGGGCTACGAGCAGTACGTC. Amino acids: CASSYSQGYEQYV.

The J gene is TRBJ2-7, the V gene TRBV6-5; TRBD1 matches 9 bases. CDR1 MNHEY and CDR2 SVGAGI come from the germline V gene. V was pared by 8 bases and J by 2 bases, with 4 bases of the junction left unmatched. CDR3 size: 13 residues. CDR3 in DNA: TGTGCCAGCGGCACAGGGGGCCCCTACGAGCAGTACTTC. As protein: CASGTGGPYEQYF.

This chain links TRBV15 with TRBJ1-6, with D unclear. V was shortened by 1 base and J by 10 bases, with 11 bases between the two germline ends. Per the germline V gene, CDR1 is LNHNV and CDR2 is YYDKDF (reference sequence). This CDR3 has 14 amino acids. CDR3 in amino acids: CATSRVQENSPLHF. CDR3 DNA: TGTGCCACCAGCAGAGTCCAGGAAAACTCACCCCTCCACTTT.

CDR3 sequence reads: CASSVESDSHEQYF. CDR3 DNA sequence: TGTGCCAGCAGCGTAGAATCCGACAGTCACGAGCAGTACTTC. This rearrangement joins TRBV9 to TRBJ2-7, with D perhaps TRBD1 (5 bases). Trimming shortened V by 0 bases and J by 5 bases, and 12 bases separated the two germline ends. The CDR3 contains 14 residues. Germline CDR1 SGDLS, CDR2 YYNGEE.

The chain links TRBV2 to TRBJ1-5; D may be TRBD1 (5 bases). The CDR3 has 14 amino acids. The germline V gene encodes CDR1 SNHLY and CDR2 FYNNEI. Deletions cut 10 bases from V and 0 bases from J, with 13 bases between. The CDR3 DNA sequence: TGTGCCACCAAGGGCGACAGTAGCAATCAGCCCCAGCATTTT. Amino acid sequence: CATKGDSSNQPQHF.

V is TRBV4-1 and J is TRBJ1-5; D unclear. The germline gives CDR1 MGHRA, CDR2 YSYEKL. The CDR3 covers 15 residues. Trimming stripped 4 bases from V and 0 bases from J, with 10 bases between. The CDR3: CASSPQKYSNQPQHF. The CDR3 DNA reads TGCGCCAGCAGCCCACAAAAGTATAGCAATCAGCCCCAGCATTTT.

A few counts support this clone. This sequence joins TRBV2 and TRBJ2-1; 7 nucleotides line up with TRBD1. Germline V CDR1 and CDR2: SNHLY, FYNNEI. The CDR3 is 13 amino acids. J gave up 3 bases and V 7 bases, and 3 bases lay outside the gene matches. Here the CDR3 reads CASKRTGYNEQFF. The CDR3 nucleotides read TGTGCCAGCAAAAGGACAGGCTACAATGAGCAGTTCTTC.

The chain combines TRBV2 with TRBJ1-1; D is possibly TRBD1 (6 bases). V was trimmed by 6 bases and J by 0 bases, leaving 14 bases between them. There are 15 residues in the CDR3. In germline, CDR1 is SNHLY, CDR2 FYNNEI. The CDR3 here is CASRDRQRLNTEAFF. CDR3 DNA sequence: TGTGCCAGCAGGGACAGACAGCGATTGAACACTGAAGCTTTCTTT. Variable domain in full (rest from reference TRBV2 and TRBJ1-1): EPEVTQTPSHQVTQMGQEVILRCVPISNHLYFYWYRQILGQKVEFLVSFYNNEISEKSEIFDDQFSVERPDGSNFTLKIRSTKLEDSAMYFCASRDRQRLNTEAFFGQGTRLTVV.

The chain uses TRBV5-4 and TRBJ2-7; no clear D gene. CDR1 and CDR2 from the germline V gene are SGHNT and YYREEE (reference sequence). V was trimmed by 4 bases and J by 3 bases, leaving 17 bases between them. The CDR3 is 15 residues long. This chain's CDR3 is CASSRRGQTYYEQYF. For the CDR3, the DNA is TGTGCCAGCAGCCGCCGTGGTCAGACTTACTACGAGCAGTACTTC.

This chain connects TRBV4-1 to TRBJ1-2, with D tentatively TRBD1 (6 bases). The CDR3 contains 16 residues. From germline, CDR1 is MGHRA and CDR2 YSYEKL. With 4 bases removed from V and 5 bases from J, the gap between germline ends came to 20 bases. The CDR3 region has the DNA TGCGCCAGCAGCCCTAGGGGGGGACCGGAGGTATATGGCTACACCTTC. It specifies CASSPRGGPEVYGYTF.

This chain connects TRBV2 to TRBJ1-5; 7 nucleotides agree with TRBD1. The ends lost 7 bases at V and 4 bases at J; junction bases unmatched: 16. This CDR3 has 17 amino acids. Looked up from germline, CDR1 is SNHLY and CDR2 is FYNNEI. For the CDR3, the DNA is TGTGCCAGCATGGGGGATGACAGGGTAAAGGAGAATCAGCCCCAGCATTTT. The encoded protein is CASMGDDRVKENQPQHF.

This clone has just a few counts. The chain employs TRBV19 and TRBJ1-4; D is perhaps TRBD1 (6 bases). The V gene's germline CDR1 is LNHDA and CDR2 SQIVND (reference sequence). The CDR3 is 17 residues long. Trimming took 7 bases from V and 0 from J, leaving 18 bases between them. CDR3 protein: CASKSLEGGTTNEKLFF. The DNA for the CDR3 is TGTGCCAGTAAATCGTTGGAGGGGGGGACAACTAATGAAAAACTGTTTTTT.

The chain combines TRBV4-1 with TRBJ1-4; 7 bases agree with TRBD1. This CDR3 has 15 amino acids. Germline trimming cut 5 bases from V and 6 bases from J; bases unmatched to any gene: 9. The germline gives CDR1 MGHRA, CDR2 YSYEKL. CDR3 amino acids: CASSKRQGLDEKLFF. The CDR3 DNA reads as TGCGCCAGCAGCAAGCGACAGGGACTAGATGAAAAACTGTTTTTT.

This clone was seen only once. The chain has TRBV30 and TRBJ2-2; D is perhaps TRBD2 (6 bases). The CDR3 is 14 residues long. V was cut by 2 bases and J by 1 base, with 8 bases left in between. Germline CDR1 is GTSNPN and CDR2 is SVGIG (reference sequence). In DNA form, the CDR3 reads TGTGCCTGGAGTCGGGGAGGGAACACCGGGGAGCTGTTTTTT. It specifies CAWSRGGNTGELFF.

This chain uses TRBV2 with TRBJ2-1, with D tentatively TRBD2 (6 bases). The CDR3 covers 15 residues. The germline V gene has CDR1 SNHLY and CDR2 FYNNEI. Trimming cost V 4 bases and J 6 bases, with 16 bases left between them. The CDR3 coding sequence is TGTGCCAGCAGTGTTTGGGCGGGACTCGGCAATGAGCAGTTCTTC. This encodes CASSVWAGLGNEQFF.

The chain is built from TRBV30 and TRBJ1-1; tentative D call: TRBD1 (5 bases). The CDR3 loop spans 15 amino acids. Germline CDR1 GTSNPN, CDR2 SVGIG (reference sequence). The germline V and J ends were trimmed by 3 bases and 2 bases, with 16 bases remaining between them. CDR3 nucleotides: TGTGCCTGGAGCCATACGAGGACATCAAACACTGAAGCTTTCTTT. Protein: CAWSHTRTSNTEAFF. Based on the CDR3 plus reference TRBV30 and TRBJ1-1, the full variable domain is SQTIHQWPATLVQPVGSPLSLECTVEGTSNPNLYWYRQAAGRGLQLLFYSVGIGQISSEVPQNLSASRPQDRQFILSSKKLLLSDSGFYLCAWSHTRTSNTEAFFGQGTRLTVV.